The present entry profiles one TCR beta chain with its context. Its matching antigen is unknown. This entry belongs to a study of T cell responses to AZD1222 COVID-19 vaccine. General study results and limits: Once two AZD1222 doses were given, Spike-specific TCR breadth and depth went up. Most donors were white British, females outnumbered males, and clonal diversity was possibly underestimated.

This table comes from immunoSEQ multiplex PCR, and its TCRdb copy is limited to in-frame clones, with some not included. The sample records under 200,000 clones, roughly 93% being singletons. There are 16 residues in the CDR3. CDR1 LNHDA and CDR2 SQIVND come from the germline V gene (reference sequence). The ends lost 3 bases at V and 7 bases at J; junction bases unmatched: 10. This TCR was recovered from an adult in good health. The sequencing here drew on peripheral blood, taken on day 0 of AZD1222 vaccination. This sequence joins TRBV19 and TRBJ1-5; 9 bases are a match to TRBD1. CDR3 residues: CASSISRTGDGQPQHF. CDR3 nucleotide sequence: TGTGCCAGTAGTATCTCTCGGACAGGGGATGGCCAGCCCCAGCATTTT. The full variable domain, rest sourced from reference TRBV19 and TRBJ1-5, is DGGITQSPKYLFRKEGQNVTLSCEQNLNHDAMYWYRQDPGQGLRLIYYSQIVNDFQKGDIAEGYSVSREKKESFPLTVTSAQKNPTAFYLCASSISRTGDGQPQHFGDGTRLSIL.